The 19 T cell receptor beta chains presented below share a single source sample, sequenced in a study of blood T cell repertoires in COVID-19. TCRdb's copy holds only in-frame clones and misses some; the assay was immunoSEQ multiplex PCR. Of a few hundred thousand clones in the sample, 84% were seen once. The source material was peripheral blood. These receptors were taken from a man aged 55-75 years with acute or convalescent COVID-19.

This clone was detected only a few times. At the DNA level, this CDR3 is encoded by other sequences in the same sample as well. The rearrangement joins TRBV10-1 to TRBJ2-7; TRBD1 aligns across 9 bases. V was pared by 6 bases and J by 2 bases, with 5 bases of the junction left unmatched. CDR1 is WNHNN and CDR2 is SYGVQD in the germline V gene (reference sequence). The CDR3 runs to 14 residues. CDR3 sequence: CASSEGQGPYEQYF. The CDR3, as DNA: TGCGCCAGCAGCGAGGGACAGGGACCCTACGAGCAGTACTTC.

The chain links TRBV6-5 to TRBJ1-1; TRBD1 might be the D (5 bases). The CDR3 spans 14 residues. Germline values: CDR1 MNHEY, CDR2 SVGAGI. Deletions cut 6 bases from V and 1 base from J, with 12 bases between. The CDR3 DNA reads TGTGCCAGCAGGGGGGGATTGGCGAACACTGAAGCTTTCTTT. Its protein product is CASRGGLANTEAFF.

This chain links TRBV7-3 with TRBJ1-2; TRBD1 agrees at 10 bases. The junction had 2 bases not matched to a gene; V was cut back by 4 bases and J by 3 bases. The V gene's germline CDR1 is SGHTA and CDR2 FQGTGA. There are 14 residues in the CDR3. CDR3 in amino acids: CASSYGTGDYGYTF. The CDR3 nucleotides read TGTGCCAGCAGCTACGGGACAGGGGACTATGGCTACACCTTC.

This sequence joins TRBV7-9 and TRBJ1-4; tentatively, D is TRBD1 (5 bases). With 5 bases removed from V and 7 bases from J, the gap between germline ends came to 20 bases. Germline assignment: CDR1 SEHNR and CDR2 FQNEAQ (reference sequence). The CDR3 extends over 16 amino acids. In nucleotides, the CDR3 is TGTGCCAGCAGCGCTCGACCAATTCTCCAGGGTGAAAAACTGTTTTTT. Amino acids: CASSARPILQGEKLFF.

The rearrangement links TRBV9 to TRBJ2-1, with 8 bases fitting TRBD2. The CDR3 totals 15 residues. Germline lookup yields CDR1 SGDLS and CDR2 YYNGEE. After removal of 0 bases from V and 7 bases from J, the junction contained 6 bases not matched to a gene. Here the CDR3 DNA reads TGTGCCAGCAGCGTAGACGGGGGGGCCAATAATGAGCAGTTCTTC. Residues: CASSVDGGANNEQFF.

The V and J genes are TRBV28 and TRBJ1-6, with D tentatively TRBD1 (5 bases). V was cut by 7 bases and J by 7 bases, with 11 bases left in between. CDR3 length: 13 residues. From germline, CDR1 is MDHEN and CDR2 SYDVKM. The CDR3 DNA reads as TGTGCCAGCATCCGACAGATCAATTCACCCCTCCACTTT. It encodes CASIRQINSPLHF. The entire variable domain, with the rest obtained from reference TRBV28 and TRBJ1-6, is as follows: DVKVTQSSRYLVKRTGEKVFLECVQDMDHENMFWYRQDPGLGLRLIYFSYDVKMKEKGDIPEGYSVSREKKERFSLILESASTNQTSMYLCASIRQINSPLHFGNGTRLTVT.

The chain is built from TRBV6-1 and TRBJ2-7; 7 nucleotides match TRBD1. Germline V gene lookup returns CDR1 MNHNS and CDR2 SASEGT. J was trimmed by 3 bases and V by 2 bases; bases with no gene match: 22. The CDR3 sequence is 20 residues long. The CDR3 DNA is TGTGCCAGCAGTGAATCTCCCAGGGGGACAAGGGGCCACCTTCTCTACGAGCAGTACTTC. It specifies CASSESPRGTRGHLLYEQYF.

The chain is built from TRBV5-1 and TRBJ2-2; 7 bases align to TRBD1. The CDR3 extends over 14 amino acids. Germline loops: CDR1 SGHRS, CDR2 YFSETQ. Trimming cost V 0 bases and J 5 bases; bases outside gene matches: 1. CDR3 coding DNA: TGCGCCAGCAGCTTGGACAGGGGAACCGGGGAGCTGTTTTTT. Translating it yields CASSLDRGTGELFF.

The gene calls are TRBV12-3 or TRBV12-4 and TRBJ1-2; tentatively, D is TRBD1 (5 bases). Trimming removed 10 bases at V and 8 bases at J, with 20 bases between. The CDR3 totals 13 residues. The CDR3 nucleotides are TGTGCCACCTCCCCCGGGACTCCCGGCGGCTACACCTTC. It encodes CATSPGTPGGYTF.

V gene TRBV9 combines with J gene TRBJ1-1; 7 nucleotides match TRBD1. Germline-derived CDR1 and CDR2 are SGDLS and YYNGEE. The CDR3 totals 14 residues. J lost 8 bases, V lost 4 bases, and 11 bases had no gene match. The chain's CDR3 is CASSTGDSPQEAFF. In DNA, the CDR3 is TGTGCCAGCAGCACAGGGGACAGCCCTCAGGAAGCTTTCTTT.

This clone was recorded once. The chain carries TRBV5-6 and TRBJ2-7; TRBD1 matches at 10 bases. V dropped 2 bases and J dropped 3; count of bases not matched to a gene: 2. The CDR3 loop spans 14 amino acids. Germline CDR1 and CDR2: SGHDT and YYEEEE. The CDR3 sequence: CASSFGDRGYEQYF. DNA of the CDR3: TGTGCCAGCAGCTTTGGGGACAGGGGCTACGAGCAGTACTTC.

The rearrangement uses TRBV7-2 and TRBJ2-3; TRBD2 agrees at 15 bases. J gave up 9 bases and V 1 base, and 2 bases lay outside the gene matches. The CDR3 contains 15 residues. Per germline, CDR1 SGHTA and CDR2 FQGNSA. The chain's CDR3 is CASSLGGTSGRTQYF. The DNA of the CDR3 is TGTGCCAGCAGCTTAGGAGGGACTAGCGGGAGGACGCAGTATTTT.

The chain is built from TRBV19 and TRBJ1-5, with D uncertain. The CDR3 runs to 15 residues. Trimming left V 6 bases short and J 10 bases short, with 22 bases between. Per germline, CDR1 LNHDA and CDR2 SQIVND (reference sequence). CDR3 sequence (DNA): TGTGCCAGTAGCCTCCGGTATATCGCTCGCCAACCCCAGCATTTT. As protein: CASSLRYIARQPQHF.

The V call is TRBV7-9, the J call TRBJ2-1; TRBD2 matches 12 bases. Germline-derived CDR1 and CDR2 are SEHNR and FQNEAQ (reference sequence). The CDR3 has 16 amino acids. Trimming removed 1 base from V and 9 bases from J; junction bases left unmatched: 7. CDR3 loop: CASSLEGTSGRTEQFF. The CDR3, as DNA: TGTGCCAGCAGCTTAGAAGGAACTAGCGGGAGGACTGAGCAGTTCTTC.

The rearrangement joins TRBV4-2 to TRBJ2-2; the match to TRBD1 covers 7 bases. Germline assignment: CDR1 LGHNA and CDR2 YNFKEQ. J was trimmed by 2 bases and V by 6 bases; bases with no gene match: 3. This CDR3 comprises 14 residues. This CDR3 reads CASRGTANTGELFF. The CDR3 DNA follows: TGTGCCAGCAGGGGGACAGCAAACACCGGGGAGCTGTTTTTT.

This sequence joins TRBV18 and TRBJ2-1, with TRBD2 matching 14 bases. Germline loops: CDR1 KGHSH, CDR2 LQKENI. The ends lost 3 bases at V and 8 bases at J; junction bases unmatched: 12. There are 18 residues in the CDR3. CDR3 protein: CASSPGLAGDGPPDEQFF. CDR3 nucleotide sequence: TGTGCCAGCTCACCGGGACTAGCGGGAGACGGGCCCCCGGATGAGCAGTTCTTC.

This rearrangement joins TRBV3-1 (or the pseudogene TRBV3-2) to TRBJ2-2; the D gene is possibly TRBD2 (6 bases). The CDR3 sequence is 16 residues long. V lost 0 bases and J 4 bases, leaving 12 bases between the germline ends. The germline V gene has CDR1 LGHDT and CDR2 YNNKEL (reference sequence). CDR3 amino acids: CASSQDRGAGTGELFF. The CDR3 coding sequence is TGTGCCAGCAGCCAAGATCGCGGGGCCGGCACCGGGGAGCTGTTTTTT.

This chain uses TRBV18 with TRBJ1-5; TRBD1 matches 9 bases. This CDR3 comprises 20 residues. V gave up 5 bases and J gave up 0 bases; unmatched junction bases: 17. CDR1 is KGHSH, CDR2 LQKENI, per germline. The CDR3 protein is CASSASITGQGLYSNQPQHF. DNA for the CDR3: TGTGCCAGCTCAGCAAGCATAACGGGACAGGGCCTATATAGCAATCAGCCCCAGCATTTT.

This chain links TRBV7-6 with TRBJ1-6, with D tentatively TRBD1 (5 bases). CDR1 SGHVS and CDR2 FNYEAQ come from the germline V gene. V lost 0 bases and J lost 4, with 10 bases in between. The CDR3 loop spans 16 amino acids. CDR3 nucleotide sequence: TGTGCCAGCAGCTTAGCCCGGGGGGTATATAATTCACCCCTCCACTTT. Protein product: CASSLARGVYNSPLHF.